This T cell receptor (beta chain) was profiled in a study of Ad26.COV2.S vaccination and SARS-CoV-2 variants. Findings of the study overall: Recipients given vaccine exceeded placebo recipients in spike-specific TCR breadth. After vaccination, reports described spike-specific CD8+ and CD4+ T cell responses as showing substantial breadth.

Specified treatment: about 20 received Ad26.COV2.S at low or high dose, single or two shots; about 5 received placebo; per-sample allocation not given. Sampling happened 63 days after the first vaccine or placebo injection. This clone appeared a single time. Its specificity is not known. Repertoires were generated with immunoSEQ multiplex PCR, while TCRdb's copy carries only in-frame clones and drops some. The data show some 370,000 clones, roughly four fifths seen once. From germline, CDR1 is MNHEY and CDR2 SMNVEV (reference sequence). Deletions cut 5 bases from V and 2 bases from J, with 13 bases between. This CDR3 is 14 amino acids long.

The clonotype was recovered from a person between 18 and 65 years old who received the Ad26.COV2.S COVID-19 vaccine or a placebo. The V gene is TRBV27, the J gene TRBJ2-7; no definite D call. This specimen was peripheral blood, taken in a trial of Ad26.COV2.S vaccine versus placebo. This chain's CDR3 is CASSPTRLTYEQYF. The CDR3 DNA reads as TGTGCCAGCAGTCCGACTCGTCTGACCTACGAGCAGTACTTC.